This is a list of T cell receptor beta chains from one sample in a study of OX40 agonist ivuxolimab in advanced cancers. Here immunoSEQ multiplex PCR was the method, and the copy in TCRdb shows in-frame clones only, minus some. The table has some 40,000 clones, about 89% seen once. The sample consisted of CD4+ or CD8+ T cells sorted from blood, taken in a trial of the OX40 agonist ivuxolimab. These receptors were collected from an adult with an advanced solid tumor such as melanoma, head and neck, liver or kidney cancer. CDR3s include the opening cysteine and the closing phenylalanine or tryptophan. The D gene is left open where the match is weak. Where a row states a size, it is once, few, many or the class of an expanded clone; other rows omit it.

V: TRBV29-1; J: TRBJ2-1; D: -; size: -; CDR3: CSVERDRSYNEQFF; DNA: TGCAGCGTTGAGAGGGACCGATCCTACAATGAGCAGTTCTTC
V: TRBV7-2; J: TRBJ1-5; D: -; size: -; CDR3: CASSLDQAQHF; DNA: TGTGCCAGCAGCCTGGATCAGGCCCAGCATTTT
V: TRBV18; J: TRBJ1-5; D: TRBD1; size: -; CDR3: CASSPTGTNNQPQHF; DNA: TGTGCCAGCTCACCGACAGGGACAAACAATCAGCCCCAGCATTTT
V: TRBV9; J: TRBJ2-5; D: -; size: once; CDR3: CASSPHPDTSMETQYF; DNA: TGTGCCAGCAGCCCCCACCCGGACACCTCGATGGAGACCCAGTACTTC
V: TRBV4-3; J: TRBJ2-3; D: -; size: -; CDR3: CASSHEGSDTQYF; DNA: TGCGCCAGCAGCCATGAAGGCTCAGATACGCAGTATTTT
V: TRBV19; J: TRBJ2-1; D: -; size: once; CDR3: CASSIPGNYNEQFF; DNA: TGTGCCAGTAGTATCCCAGGGAACTACAATGAGCAGTTCTTC
V: TRBV14; J: TRBJ1-1; D: -; size: -; CDR3: CASSQDPVFPMNTEAFF; DNA: TGTGCCAGCAGCCAAGATCCGGTTTTCCCCATGAACACTGAAGCTTTCTTT
V: TRBV19; J: TRBJ2-5; D: -; size: -; CDR3: CASSTTEQETQYF; DNA: TGTGCCAGTAGTACGACAGAACAAGAGACCCAGTACTTC
V: TRBV7-9; J: TRBJ1-3; D: -; size: once; CDR3: CASSLGFGGNTIYF; DNA: TGTGCCAGCAGCTTAGGGTTTGGTGGAAACACCATATATTTT
V: TRBV18; J: TRBJ1-2; D: -; size: few; CDR3: CASSPEVRGYTF; DNA: TGTGCCAGCTCACCCGAGGTCCGGGGCTACACCTTC
V: TRBV18; J: TRBJ1-1; D: -; size: few; CDR3: CASSGQKNTEAFF; DNA: TGTGCCAGCTCCGGACAGAAAAACACTGAAGCTTTCTTT
V: TRBV7-6; J: TRBJ1-1; D: -; size: -; CDR3: CASSPRGGRGMNTEAFF; DNA: TGTGCCAGCAGCCCCCGCGGGGGGCGGGGGATGAACACTGAAGCTTTCTTT
V: TRBV7-2; J: TRBJ2-3; D: -; size: -; CDR3: CASSPGTLQRGDTQYF; DNA: TGTGCCAGCAGCCCAGGGACACTCCAGAGGGGAGATACGCAGTATTTT
V: TRBV6-6; J: TRBJ1-3; D: -; size: -; CDR3: CASSYTAGPSGNTIYF; DNA: TGTGCCAGCAGTTACACCGCAGGGCCCTCTGGAAACACCATATATTTT
V: TRBV11-2; J: TRBJ2-2; D: -; size: -; CDR3: CASSFQAVVAGELFF; DNA: TGTGCCAGCAGCTTTCAGGCGGTAGTCGCCGGGGAGCTGTTTTTT
V: TRBV6-5; J: TRBJ2-7; D: TRBD2; size: once; CDR3: CASSRRGGVYEQYF; DNA: TGTGCCAGCAGCCGCCGGGGGGGAGTCTACGAGCAGTACTTC
V: TRBV5-1; J: TRBJ2-1; D: TRBD1; size: -; CDR3: CASTKTGTGRNNEQFF; DNA: TGCGCCAGCACCAAGACCGGGACAGGGAGGAACAATGAGCAGTTCTTC
V: TRBV19; J: TRBJ1-1; D: -; size: once; CDR3: CASSSQTTSPEAFF; DNA: TGTGCCAGTAGTTCGCAGACCACCAGCCCTGAAGCTTTCTTT
V: TRBV7-3; J: TRBJ2-2; D: -; size: -; CDR3: CASSRTVGGELFF; DNA: TGTGCCAGCAGCCGGACAGTGGGCGGGGAGCTGTTTTTT
V: TRBV5-8; J: TRBJ2-7; D: -; size: -; CDR3: CASSLQGGHYEQYF; DNA: TGTGCCAGCAGCTTGCAGGGTGGCCACTACGAGCAGTACTTC
V: TRBV10-3; J: TRBJ1-1; D: -; size: -; CDR3: CAISAEGGTEAFF; DNA: TGTGCCATCAGTGCGGAGGGGGGCACTGAAGCTTTCTTT
V: TRBV7-2; J: TRBJ2-3; D: -; size: -; CDR3: CASSPPTVSTDTQYF; DNA: TGTGCCAGCAGCCCACCGACAGTGAGCACAGATACGCAGTATTTT
V: TRBV6-4; J: TRBJ2-1; D: -; size: -; CDR3: CASSVVPGLGLRNEQFF; DNA: TGTGCCAGCAGTGTCGTCCCTGGGTTGGGTTTGAGAAATGAGCAGTTCTTC
V: TRBV6-6; J: TRBJ1-5; D: -; size: -; CDR3: CASSWQGNSNQPQHF; DNA: TGTGCCAGCAGTTGGCAGGGCAATAGCAATCAGCCCCAGCATTTT
V: TRBV4-2; J: TRBJ2-3; D: -; size: -; CDR3: CASSQGGRPRGTDTQYF; DNA: TGTGCCAGCAGCCAAGGGGGCAGGCCACGGGGCACAGATACGCAGTATTTT
V: TRBV4-1; J: TRBJ2-2; D: -; size: -; CDR3: CASSPPAGYTGELFF; DNA: TGCGCCAGCAGCCCCCCCGCGGGGTACACCGGGGAGCTGTTTTTT
V: TRBV6-5; J: TRBJ1-2; D: -; size: -; CDR3: CASSSGYGYTF; DNA: TGTGCCAGCAGTTCGGGATATGGGTACACCTTC
V: TRBV18; J: TRBJ2-1; D: TRBD2; size: -; CDR3: CASSPPGGGSYNEQFF; DNA: TGTGCCAGCTCACCTCCGGGCGGGGGGTCTTACAATGAGCAGTTCTTC
V: TRBV4-2; J: TRBJ1-2; D: TRBD1; size: -; CDR3: CASSQAVPGQGARGYGYTF; DNA: TGTGCCAGCAGCCAAGCCGTTCCGGGACAGGGGGCGAGAGGCTATGGCTACACCTTC
V: TRBV21-1; J: TRBJ2-2; D: -; size: -; CDR3: CASRINLVLDTGELFF; DNA: TGTGCCAGCAGAATTAATTTAGTATTGGACACCGGGGAGCTGTTTTTT
V: TRBV5-6; J: TRBJ2-5; D: -; size: -; CDR3: CASSSTVQETQYF; DNA: TGTGCCAGCAGCTCGACTGTCCAAGAGACCCAGTACTTC
V: TRBV19; J: TRBJ2-2; D: TRBD1; size: -; CDR3: CASSPGTGGNTGELFF; DNA: TGTGCCAGTAGTCCCGGGACAGGGGGTAACACCGGGGAGCTGTTTTTT
V: TRBV18; J: TRBJ2-7; D: -; size: -; CDR3: CASSPGQSYEQYF; DNA: TGTGCCAGCTCACCAGGACAGAGCTACGAGCAGTACTTC
V: TRBV19; J: TRBJ1-5; D: -; size: -; CDR3: CASSNMEPQHF; DNA: TGTGCCAGTAGTAATATGGAGCCCCAGCATTTT
V: TRBV5-5; J: TRBJ1-5; D: -; size: -; CDR3: CASSLGGGNQPQHF; DNA: TGTGCCAGCAGCTTGGGTGGGGGGAATCAGCCCCAGCATTTT
V: TRBV5-1; J: TRBJ2-7; D: TRBD1; size: -; CDR3: CASRWAGTVSYEQYF; DNA: TGCGCCAGCAGGTGGGCCGGGACAGTATCCTACGAGCAGTACTTC
V: TRBV25-1; J: TRBJ2-7; D: -; size: -; CDR3: CASSARYRDGLYEQYF; DNA: TGTGCCAGCAGTGCTCGTTACCGGGACGGACTCTACGAGCAGTACTTC
V: TRBV18; J: TRBJ2-6; D: -; size: -; CDR3: CASSPRGRMSSGANVLTF; DNA: TGTGCCAGCTCACCACGCGGTAGAATGAGCTCTGGGGCCAACGTCCTGACTTTC
V: TRBV19; J: TRBJ2-7; D: -; size: -; CDR3: CASSTSFSSYEQYF; DNA: TGTGCCAGTAGTACTTCCTTTAGCTCCTACGAGCAGTACTTC
V: TRBV5-1; J: TRBJ2-2; D: TRBD1; size: -; CDR3: CASSSLLRQGEGTGELFF; DNA: TGCGCCAGCAGCTCCTTATTACGACAGGGCGAGGGGACCGGGGAGCTGTTTTTT